This TCR beta chain was captured in a study of post-analysis software for immune sequencing data. At the level of the study: Clinical courses comprised relapsing-remitting, secondary progressive and progressive-relapsing multiple sclerosis.

Losses at the gene ends were 8 bases for V and 4 bases for J; bases not matched to a gene: 16. CDR3 size: 16 residues. Findings of the study overall: In patients, five or six TRBV segments were more frequent than in controls, with TRBV5-6, TRBV5-1 and TRBV20-1 among them. Among multiple sclerosis patients, normalized Chao1 diversity was significantly below that of controls.

Built from TCR beta cDNA, the libraries had unique molecular identifiers in them. TCRdb re-called the PCR reads through MiXCR, storing one row per CDR3 protein. The sample lists 650,000 to 900,000 distinct CDR3 sequences; 46% were seen once. About this clonotype itself: As yet, its antigen is unknown.

The chain recombines TRBV12-3 or TRBV12-4 with TRBJ1-2; 7 bases fit TRBD1. This receptor was obtained from a girl between 10 and 17 years old with multiple sclerosis. The specimen sequenced was blood. The CDR3 sequence: CASLGVGGRGVYGYTF. CDR3 coding DNA: TGTGCCAGCTTAGGTGTTGGAGGCAGGGGGGTCTATGGCTACACCTTC.